This TCR beta chain was sequenced during a study of blood T cell repertoires in COVID-19 (dated by TCRdb to 2019 to 2021). Some background on the complete study: Collaborator samples came from the United States, Italy and Spain and covered acute and convalescent phases of COVID-19. Where HLA class I and class II types were available, the types were taken from metadata supplied by the sample provider, not from assay-based typing. The samples were drawn from two sources: the first 160 participants of the ongoing ImmuneRACE study, and 1,000 to 1,500 subjects contributed by 6 global collaborators. The prospective study material was composed of cDNA or gDNA derived from T cells, B-cell-depleted T cells, or PBMCs. A freely available public database, intended as a resource for researchers studying the immune response to SARS-CoV-2, is where the repertoires were released. Nearly every sample came with metadata listing a de-identified subject ID, COVID-19 status, age in years and sex. Subjects who had been exposed to COVID-19, were actively infected with it, or had recovered from it provided the deeply sampled blood TCRbeta repertoires that made up the dataset.

The immunoSEQ Assay, a bias-controlled multiplex PCR, was used to amplify TCRbeta CDR3 regions from genomic DNA. As for how the authors treated the data: Within the assay, amplification of reference gene primers was used to estimate how many nucleated cells each sample contained. To quantify the absolute abundance of each unique TCRbeta CDR3 rearrangement, sequence reads were collapsed and filtered. For each sample, productive Simpson clonality was calculated by taking the square root of Simpson's diversity index across productive rearrangements. The table comes from immuneACCESS by way of TCRdb, which keeps in-frame sequences with V and J called. Part of the clones is missing from these tables; in studies checked, under half for an unresolved V gene and the rest for unknown reasons. That table furnishes V, J and clone size, whereas the DNA furnished D and trimming. The sample table records 280,000 or so clones; 70% to 90% of these occur just once. Less than 2.5% of the sample rests with the top ten.

Study-level results and caveats: Clinical and demographic metadata were provided uncurated, with the amount varying by source and participant.

Participants in the prospective study were aged 18 to 89 years, lived in more than 20 United States geographic areas, and enrolled through a virtual design. In the prospective study, cohorts were assigned on the basis of participant-reported clinical history obtained from a screening survey and a study questionnaire. For ImmuneRACE Cohort 3, a participant was defined as recovered based on two consecutive negative NP/OP PCR tests, clearance by a healthcare professional, or resolution of symptoms. Each participant in the prospective study had whole blood, serum and a nasopharyngeal or oropharyngeal swab collected by mobile phlebotomists. Over an approximately two-month period, participants in the prospective study had the option of providing additional blood draws and questionnaires. Blood samples from the prospective study were shipped frozen or at room temperature prior to DNA extraction. Remarks on this clone: Its antigen is not yet known. No much larger clone is present one base from it, and per-base qualities are unavailable.

The TCR comes from a man aged 30 to 39 who had recovered from COVID-19. Sequencing was carried out using PBMCs or T cells enriched from blood (not recorded which).

The CDR3 corresponds to CASSLGHQNTEAFF. The nucleotides read TGCGCCAGCAGCTTAGGACATCAGAACACTGAAGCTTTCTTT. The receptor chain draws on TRBV5-1 and TRBJ1-1, with TRBD1 tentatively as D gene (5 bases match). Counted from cysteine to phenylalanine, this CDR3 has 14 amino acids. Of the read, only the CDR3 DNA is kept; its 42 bases are in frame from base 1. CDR1 and CDR2, per the germline V gene, are SGHRS and YFSETQ. V is pared back by 2 bases and J by 1 base, with 9 bases lying between the germline termini.